This passage covers 9 T cell receptor beta chains from one sample sequenced in a study of cytomegalovirus exposure and HLA in healthy donors. This PCR relied on a set of 60 Vbeta primers and 13 Jbeta primers. Method: immunoSEQ multiplex PCR; TCRdb's copy keeps in-frame clones and lacks some. This sample has about 130,000 clones; approximately 80% occur once, and the top ten carry more than 4%. Material: PBMCs. These receptors were taken from a male donor in good health and CMV-seropositive.

The chain joins TRBV5-1 to TRBJ2-1, with 9 bases identical to TRBD1. CDR1 and CDR2 (germline): SGHRS, YFSETQ. Trimming cost V 2 bases and J 1 base; bases outside gene matches: 1. The CDR3 is 15 residues long. CDR3 DNA: TGCGCCAGCAGCTTCGGGACAGGGTCCTACAATGAGCAGTTCTTC. Translation: CASSFGTGSYNEQFF.

This chain links TRBV19 with TRBJ2-6; possibly TRBD1 for D (6 bases). The CDR3 totals 17 residues. In germline, CDR1 is LNHDA, CDR2 SQIVND (reference sequence). V gave up 5 bases and J gave up 0 bases, with 14 bases separating them. CDR3 nucleotide sequence: TGTGCCAGTAGTGCATGGACAGTTATCTCTGGGGCCAACGTCCTGACTTTC. Amino acid sequence: CASSAWTVISGANVLTF.

V is TRBV4-2 and J is TRBJ1-2; 10 bases match TRBD1. The junction had 1 base not matched to a gene; V was cut back by 1 base and J by 2 bases. This CDR3 spans 15 amino acids. CDR1 and CDR2 from the germline V gene are LGHNA and YNFKEQ. CDR3 protein: CASSQGTGGNYGYTF. CDR3 coding DNA: TGTGCCAGCAGCCAAGGGACAGGGGGGAACTATGGCTACACCTTC.

The genes are TRBV7-9 and TRBJ1-1; D is possibly TRBD1 (5 bases). The CDR3 sequence is 16 residues long. Germline assignment: CDR1 SEHNR and CDR2 FQNEAQ (reference sequence). The V gene lost 1 base and the J gene lost 1 base, with 13 bases spanning the gap. CDR3 bases: TGTGCCAGCAGCTTAGTGGGGGGTAGGGAGAACACTGAAGCTTTCTTT. Residues: CASSLVGGRENTEAFF.

This chain connects TRBV18 to TRBJ2-3; D possibly corresponds to TRBD2 (5 bases). Trimming cost V 1 base and J 1 base, with 6 bases left between them. Looked up from germline, CDR1 is KGHSH and CDR2 is LQKENI. This CDR3 spans 14 amino acids. CDR3 sequence reads: CASSPLARTDTQYF. CDR3 DNA: TGTGCCAGCTCACCACTAGCGCGCACAGATACGCAGTATTTT.

The CDR3 DNA follows: TGTGCCAGCAGTCCGTGGGTAGGCGAGGGCAATCAGCCCCAGCATTTT. Translating it yields CASSPWVGEGNQPQHF. The V gene is TRBV27, the J gene TRBJ1-5; D uncertain. The V end lost 5 bases, the J end lost 2 bases, and 16 bases lay between the germline ends. This CDR3 is built from 16 residues. Germline values: CDR1 MNHEY, CDR2 SMNVEV (reference sequence).

The chain recombines TRBV6-5 with TRBJ2-2; D is undetermined. CDR3 size: 14 residues. In germline, CDR1 is MNHEY, CDR2 SVGAGI. Trimming took 8 bases from V and 3 from J, leaving 13 bases between them. In nucleotides, the CDR3 is TGTGCCAGCGGAGTTCATGGTGACACCGGGGAGCTGTTTTTT. Its protein is CASGVHGDTGELFF.

The genes are TRBV5-4 and TRBJ2-1, with 14 bases fitting TRBD2. V lost 3 bases and J lost 7; bases outside the gene matches: 3. Germline V gene sequence: CDR1 SGHNT, CDR2 YYREEE (reference sequence). This CDR3 is 15 amino acids long. This CDR3 is CASSSGLAGANEQFF. Here the CDR3 DNA reads TGTGCCAGCAGCTCGGGACTAGCGGGAGCGAATGAGCAGTTCTTC.

The chain carries TRBV5-4 and TRBJ2-5, with D possibly being TRBD1 (6 bases). The CDR3 spans 14 residues. Germline V lookup: CDR1 SGHNT, CDR2 YYREEE (reference sequence). Trimming removed 3 bases at V and 5 bases at J, with 14 bases between. The CDR3 region has the DNA TGTGCCAGCAGCTGTAGGTGGGGGCGGGAGACCCAGTACTTC. Its translation is CASSCRWGRETQYF.